A single sample gave rise to the 14 T cell receptor beta chains below, sequenced in a study of cytomegalovirus exposure and HLA in healthy donors. The primer mix had 60 Vbeta and 13 Jbeta primers. The repertoire was sequenced with immunoSEQ multiplex PCR; TCRdb's copy has only in-frame clones and lacks some. This table has 50,000 to 70,000 clones, 70% to 80% appearing once. Sequenced input: PBMCs. Receptors originate from a girl aged 5-17 years in good health and CMV-seropositive.

The V call is TRBV6-1, the J call TRBJ2-7; 10 nucleotides agree with TRBD1. The CDR3 runs 15 residues. Germline values: CDR1 MNHNS, CDR2 SASEGT. The junction had 6 bases not matched to a gene; V was cut back by 2 bases and J by 5 bases. The CDR3 nucleotides are TGTGCCAGCAGTGAACTGGGGGGACAGGGGCACGAGCAGTACTTC. It codes for CASSELGGQGHEQYF.

This clone was found a few times. The genes are TRBV2 and TRBJ2-5; 7 positions match TRBD1. With 7 bases clipped from V and 3 bases from J, the junction kept 5 bases outside the gene matches. The CDR3 loop spans 13 amino acids. Germline V gene sequence: CDR1 SNHLY, CDR2 FYNNEI. The chain's CDR3 is CASNGGTEETQYF. CDR3 coding DNA: TGTGCCAGCAACGGTGGGACAGAAGAGACCCAGTACTTC.

The chain employs TRBV4-2 and TRBJ1-6, with D tentatively TRBD1 (5 bases). The CDR3 loop spans 15 amino acids. V lost 4 bases and J lost 5, with 12 bases in between. CDR1 and CDR2 from the germline V gene are LGHNA and YNFKEQ. The CDR3: CASSRGTENNSPLHF. The CDR3 DNA reads TGTGCCAGCAGCCGCGGGACGGAAAATAATTCACCCCTCCACTTT.

The V and J genes are TRBV19 and TRBJ1-5; 7 bases fit TRBD1. Germline CDR1 reads LNHDA; CDR2 reads SQIVND (reference sequence). After removal of 8 bases from V and 5 bases from J, the junction contained 6 bases not matched to a gene. The CDR3 runs to 13 residues. The CDR3 sequence is CASRRDRDQPQHF. The DNA of the CDR3 is TGTGCCAGTCGAAGGGACAGAGATCAGCCCCAGCATTTT.

The chain couples TRBV27 to TRBJ2-2; 10 positions match TRBD1. The CDR3 extends over 13 amino acids. J gave up 6 bases and V 6 bases, and 1 base lay outside the gene matches. Germline CDR1 reads MNHEY; CDR2 reads SMNVEV (reference sequence). The CDR3 DNA sequence: TGTGCCAGCAGCGGACAGGGGGCCGGGGAGCTGTTTTTT. Residues: CASSGQGAGELFF.

The chain is built from TRBV7-8 and TRBJ1-2; TRBD1 is a possible D gene (6 bases). V gave up 1 base and J gave up 4 bases, with 10 bases separating them. Germline-derived CDR1 and CDR2 are SGHVS and FQNEAQ. The CDR3 sequence is 14 residues long. The CDR3 protein is CASSLGTGLYGYTF. DNA for the CDR3: TGTGCCAGCAGCTTAGGCACAGGGCTCTATGGCTACACCTTC.

The rearrangement joins TRBV28 to TRBJ1-2, with 10 bases lining up with TRBD1. From germline, CDR1 is MDHEN and CDR2 SYDVKM. The CDR3 spans 18 residues. V was clipped by 4 bases and J by 3 bases; unmatched bases: 14. CDR3 DNA sequence: TGTGCCAGCAGTTCCCGGGACAGGGGAGTGGGGGGTGACTATGGCTACACCTTC. This codes for CASSSRDRGVGGDYGYTF.

The chain is built from TRBV19 and TRBJ2-1; TRBD2 matches at 10 bases. The ends lost 3 bases at V and 7 bases at J; junction bases unmatched: 9. Per germline, CDR1 LNHDA and CDR2 SQIVND (reference sequence). The CDR3 is 16 amino acids. In nucleotides, the CDR3 is TGTGCCAGTAGTATTGACGCTAGCGGGGGTGGGAATGAGCAGTTCTTC. Protein product: CASSIDASGGGNEQFF.

The CDR3, as DNA: TGTGCCAGCAGTGGCCCTACCGAGGGTGAAAAACTGTTTTTT. This codes for CASSGPTEGEKLFF. The chain uses TRBV6-1 and TRBJ1-4; D unclear. The germline V gene encodes CDR1 MNHNS and CDR2 SASEGT. This CDR3 is built from 14 residues. Trimming cost V 4 bases and J 7 bases, with 13 bases left between them.

This chain connects TRBV6-5 to TRBJ2-7; maybe TRBD2 (6 bases). The length of the CDR3 is 14 residues. The V gene's germline CDR1 is MNHEY and CDR2 SVGAGI. V was trimmed by 4 bases and J by 4 bases, leaving 14 bases between them. The chain's CDR3 is CASSSGTLLYEQYF. The CDR3 DNA reads as TGTGCCAGCAGTTCCGGGACTCTACTTTACGAGCAGTACTTC.

V is TRBV28 and J is TRBJ1-5, with D perhaps TRBD1 (6 bases). Trimming pared 11 bases from V and 6 bases from J, leaving 20 bases between. From germline, CDR1 is MDHEN and CDR2 SYDVKM. The CDR3 consists of 14 residues. CDR3 sequence: CAACTPGGGQPQHF. Written as DNA, the CDR3 is TGTGCCGCCTGCACCCCGGGGGGCGGTCAGCCCCAGCATTTT.

The rearrangement uses TRBV27 and TRBJ1-2, with no clear D. The germline V and J ends were trimmed by 6 bases and 5 bases, with 13 bases remaining between them. The CDR3 covers 13 residues. CDR1 is MNHEY and CDR2 is SMNVEV in the germline V gene (reference sequence). For the CDR3, the DNA is TGTGCCAGCAGCCCGACAAGTGGATATGGCTACACCTTC. It yields the protein CASSPTSGYGYTF.

A single count supports this clone. The rearrangement uses TRBV15 and TRBJ2-7, with TRBD2 as a possible D gene (5 bases). The germline V gene encodes CDR1 LNHNV and CDR2 YYDKDF (reference sequence). The CDR3 has 15 amino acids. V was cut by 0 bases and J by 2 bases, with 11 bases left in between. The CDR3 bases are TGTGCCACCAGCAGAGATTGGAGACTAACCTACGAGCAGTACTTC. It is translated as CATSRDWRLTYEQYF.

This clone was detected only once. The chain employs TRBV19 and TRBJ1-2; weak D call: TRBD1 (6 bases). Germline V gives CDR1 LNHDA, CDR2 SQIVND (reference sequence). The CDR3 is 14 residues long. Trimming removed 7 bases from V and 1 base from J, with 13 bases in between. CDR3 sequence: CASNREGRNYGYTF. CDR3 bases: TGTGCCAGTAACAGGGAGGGTCGTAACTATGGCTACACCTTC. Complete variable domain (other parts from reference TRBV19 and TRBJ1-2): DGGITQSPKYLFRKEGQNVTLSCEQNLNHDAMYWYRQDPGQGLRLIYYSQIVNDFQKGDIAEGYSVSREKKESFPLTVTSAQKNPTAFYLCASNREGRNYGYTFGSGTRLTVV.